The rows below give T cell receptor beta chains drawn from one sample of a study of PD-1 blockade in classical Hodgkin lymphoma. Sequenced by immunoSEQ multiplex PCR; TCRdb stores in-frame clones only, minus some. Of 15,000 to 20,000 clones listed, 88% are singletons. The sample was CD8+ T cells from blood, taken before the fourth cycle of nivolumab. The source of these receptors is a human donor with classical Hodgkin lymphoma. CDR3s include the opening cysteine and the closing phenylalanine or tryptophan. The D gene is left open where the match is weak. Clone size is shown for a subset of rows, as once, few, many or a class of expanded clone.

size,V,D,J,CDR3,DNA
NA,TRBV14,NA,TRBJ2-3,CASSQAPFSTDTQYF,TGTGCCAGCAGCCAAGCTCCCTTTAGCACAGATACGCAGTATTTT
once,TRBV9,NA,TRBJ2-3,CASSDTASKGGTDTQYF,TGTGCCAGCAGCGATACCGCTAGTAAAGGAGGCACAGATACGCAGTATTTT
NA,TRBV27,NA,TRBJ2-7,CASSSESHRVADYEQYF,TGTGCCAGCAGTTCCGAATCACACAGGGTTGCGGACTACGAGCAGTACTTC
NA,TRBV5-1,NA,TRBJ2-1,CASTYSSSYNEQFF,TGCGCCAGCACCTACTCGAGCTCCTACAATGAGCAGTTCTTC
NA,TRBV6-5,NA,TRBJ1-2,CASSYDGANYGYTF,TGTGCCAGCAGTTACGATGGGGCTAACTATGGCTACACCTTC
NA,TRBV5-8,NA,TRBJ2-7,CASSWGLLLGYEQYF,TGTGCCAGCAGCTGGGGCCTTCTACTAGGCTACGAGCAGTACTTC
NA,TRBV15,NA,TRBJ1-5,CATSRDIGPGQPQHF,TGTGCCACCAGCAGAGATATCGGACCGGGGCAGCCCCAGCATTTT
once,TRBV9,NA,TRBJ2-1,CASSVSGRPYNEQFF,TGTGCCAGCAGCGTAAGTGGGAGACCTTACAATGAGCAGTTCTTC
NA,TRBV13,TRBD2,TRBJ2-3,CASSPTSDSTDTQYF,TGTGCCAGCAGCCCCACTAGCGACAGCACAGATACGCAGTATTTT
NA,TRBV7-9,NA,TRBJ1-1,CASRDRYTEAFF,TGTGCCAGCCGCGACCGGTACACTGAAGCTTTCTTT
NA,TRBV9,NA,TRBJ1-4,CASSDRGNEKLFF,TGTGCCAGCAGCGACCGGGGCAATGAAAAACTGTTTTTT
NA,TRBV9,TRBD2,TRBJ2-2,CASSPSGTGELFF,TGTGCCAGCAGTCCTAGCGGGACCGGGGAGCTGTTTTTT
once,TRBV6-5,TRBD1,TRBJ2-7,CASSYFRGHDEQYF,TGTGCCAGCAGTTATTTCAGGGGGCACGACGAGCAGTACTTC
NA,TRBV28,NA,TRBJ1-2,CASSLWQGTYGYTF,TGTGCCAGCAGTTTATGGCAGGGAACCTATGGCTACACCTTC
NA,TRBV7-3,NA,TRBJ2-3,CASSLERGGTDTQYF,TGTGCCAGCAGCCTTGAACGGGGAGGAACAGATACGCAGTATTTT
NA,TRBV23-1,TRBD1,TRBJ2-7,CASSQSPGDRVGFYEQYF,TGCGCCAGCAGTCAATCGCCGGGGGACAGGGTGGGATTCTACGAGCAGTACTTC
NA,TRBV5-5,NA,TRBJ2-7,CASSLADEEQYF,TGTGCCAGCAGCTTGGCCGATGAAGAGCAGTACTTC
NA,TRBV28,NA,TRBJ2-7,CASSSGYEQYF,TGTGCCAGCAGTTCAGGCTACGAGCAGTACTTC
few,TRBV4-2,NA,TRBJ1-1,CASSQDRTEKAFF,TGTGCCAGCAGCCAAGATCGGACGGAGAAAGCTTTCTTT
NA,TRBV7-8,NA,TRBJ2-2,CASRGGGTGELFF,TGTGCCAGCAGGGGAGGGGGCACCGGGGAGCTGTTTTTT
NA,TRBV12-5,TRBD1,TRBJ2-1,CASSGTGGVYNEQFF,TGTGCTAGTTCCGGGACAGGGGGGGTTTACAATGAGCAGTTCTTC
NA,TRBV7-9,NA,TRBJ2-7,CASSFGREQYF,TGTGCCAGCAGTTTTGGAAGGGAGCAGTACTTC
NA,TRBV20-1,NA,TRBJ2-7,CSASPYVEQYF,TGCAGTGCTAGTCCCTACGTCGAGCAGTACTTC
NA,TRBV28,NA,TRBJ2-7,CASSTLVDRNYEQYF,TGTGCCAGCAGTACCCTTGTAGACAGAAACTACGAGCAGTACTTC
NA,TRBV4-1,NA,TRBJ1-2,CASSQVDGSPYGYTF,TGCGCCAGCAGCCAAGTCGACGGTAGCCCCTATGGCTACACCTTC
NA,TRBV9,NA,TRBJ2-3,CASSVAGIQVDTQYF,TGTGCCAGCAGCGTAGCTGGTATTCAGGTGGATACGCAGTATTTT
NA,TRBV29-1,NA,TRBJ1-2,CSVVGISF,TGCAGCGTTGTGGGGATCTCCTTC
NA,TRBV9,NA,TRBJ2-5,CASSVGGLQETQYF,TGTGCCAGCAGCGTAGGAGGACTCCAAGAGACCCAGTACTTC
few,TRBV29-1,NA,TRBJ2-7,CSVARQYEQYF,TGCAGCGTTGCCCGACAGTACGAGCAGTACTTC
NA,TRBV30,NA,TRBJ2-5,CAWSAGETQYF,TGTGCCTGGAGCGCTGGGGAGACCCAGTACTTC
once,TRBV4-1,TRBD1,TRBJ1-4,CASSPPGQANEKLFF,TGCGCCAGCAGCCCTCCAGGACAGGCAAATGAAAAACTGTTTTTT
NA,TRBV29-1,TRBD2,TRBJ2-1,CSVQREGPYNEQFF,TGCAGCGTTCAGCGGGAGGGGCCCTACAATGAGCAGTTCTTC
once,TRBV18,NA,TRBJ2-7,CASSPRERPFYEQYF,TGTGCCAGCTCTCCCCGGGAACGCCCCTTCTACGAGCAGTACTTC